The sequence of this T cell receptor (beta chain) was determined in a study of T cell responses to AZD1222 COVID-19 vaccine. The CDR3 runs to 15 residues. Trimming took 0 bases from V and 4 from J; bases not matched to a gene: 6. Germline V lookup: CDR1 SGHNT, CDR2 YYREEE (reference sequence). Measured with immunoSEQ multiplex PCR; TCRdb has only the in-frame clones, and not every one. Of around 130,000 clones in the sample, approximately 86% are singletons; the top ten hold less than 3.5%. About this clone: The antigen is not known.

Overall study results and limits: A mostly white British donor set with more females was recruited, and clonal diversity was possibly underestimated. Spike-specific TCR breadth and depth grew following two AZD1222 doses. At baseline, seropositivity was found in only a handful of AZD1222 recipients. There were vaccine-associated CD4 TCRs across spike, dominant at 160-218 and 743-854.

This specimen consisted of peripheral blood, obtained 28 days after the second AZD1222 dose. The sequence was collected from an adult who received the AZD1222 COVID-19 vaccine. The chain is built from TRBV5-4 and TRBJ2-5, with TRBD2 matching 7 bases. CDR3 DNA: TGTGCCAGCAGCTTGGGCGCGGGGAGGGCAGAGACCCAGTACTTC. It codes for CASSLGAGRAETQYF.